These T cell receptor beta chains were read from a single sample in a study of OX40 agonist ivuxolimab in advanced cancers. Assay used: immunoSEQ multiplex PCR; TCRdb lists only in-frame clones, some missing. Of 50,000 or so clones in the sample, around nine tenths are singletons; the top ten hold around a third. The input for sequencing was CD4+ or CD8+ T cells sorted from blood, taken in a trial of the OX40 agonist ivuxolimab. The receptors come from an adult with an advanced solid tumor such as melanoma, head and neck, liver or kidney cancer. Both conserved end residues are part of each CDR3. Fields, in order: V gene, J gene, clone size, D gene, CDR3 protein, CDR3 DNA. D genes are given only for firm matches. Not every row has a clone size; where given, it reads once, few, many or a size class.

TRBV2,TRBJ1-1,-,TRBD1,CASSDRGSLGTEAFF,TGTGCCAGCAGTGACAGGGGGAGTTTGGGCACTGAAGCTTTCTTT
TRBV6-6,TRBJ1-1,-,-,CASSYVRQNTEAFF,TGTGCCAGCAGTTACGTCAGGCAGAACACTGAAGCTTTCTTT
TRBV2,TRBJ2-2,-,TRBD2,CASSERRLAGDTGELFF,TGTGCCAGCAGTGAAAGAAGGCTAGCGGGGGACACCGGGGAGCTGTTTTTT
TRBV29-1,TRBJ2-1,once,-,CSVLGKMTNYNEQFF,TGCAGCGTTCTGGGGAAAATGACAAACTACAATGAGCAGTTCTTC
TRBV19,TRBJ2-1,once,-,CASSTFSGGTNEQFF,TGTGCCAGTAGTACATTCAGTGGGGGGACGAATGAGCAGTTCTTC
TRBV13,TRBJ2-3,-,-,CASSLGRRGADTQYF,TGTGCCAGCAGCTTAGGCCGCAGGGGTGCAGATACGCAGTATTTT
TRBV13,TRBJ1-3,-,-,CASSFPGTGQPLGNTIYF,TGTGCCAGCAGCTTTCCCGGAACTGGGCAGCCTCTGGGAAACACCATATATTTT
TRBV7-2,TRBJ2-3,-,TRBD2,CASSLVPLLAGRADTQYF,TGTGCCAGCAGCTTAGTCCCCCTACTAGCGGGGAGGGCAGATACGCAGTATTTT
TRBV27,TRBJ1-1,-,-,CASSLSPNTEAFF,TGTGCCAGCAGTTTATCTCCGAACACTGAAGCTTTCTTT
TRBV7-8,TRBJ1-1,-,TRBD1,CASSPGGKSTEAFF,TGTGCCAGCTCCCCAGGGGGCAAGAGCACTGAAGCTTTCTTT
TRBV6-1,TRBJ1-3,once,TRBD1,CASTVWTGTGNTIYF,TGTGCCAGCACCGTCTGGACAGGGACTGGAAACACCATATATTTT
TRBV19,TRBJ2-2,-,TRBD1,CATPTGTGGHTGELFF,TGTGCCACCCCGACCGGGACAGGGGGGCACACCGGGGAGCTGTTTTTT
TRBV27,TRBJ2-5,-,-,CASSLRVGLNQETQYF,TGTGCCAGCAGTTTGCGGGTCGGACTAAACCAAGAGACCCAGTACTTC
TRBV25-1,TRBJ2-7,-,-,CASSDFLSYEQYF,TGTGCCAGCAGTGATTTTCTCTCCTACGAGCAGTACTTC
TRBV5-1,TRBJ2-6,-,TRBD2,CASSSGLADSGANVLTF,TGCGCCAGCAGCTCCGGACTAGCGGACTCTGGGGCCAACGTCCTGACTTTC
TRBV5-1,TRBJ2-1,few,-,CASSTPGDRSYNEQFF,TGCGCCAGCAGCACCCCCGGGGATAGGTCCTACAATGAGCAGTTCTTC
TRBV27,TRBJ1-5,-,-,CASSRGAGQPQHF,TGTGCCAGCAGCCGGGGGGCGGGTCAGCCCCAGCATTTT
TRBV7-6,TRBJ1-1,once,-,CASSEVRDTEAFF,TGTGCCAGTTCTGAGGTCCGAGATACTGAAGCTTTCTTT
TRBV4-2,TRBJ1-2,-,-,CASSQDLGYGYTF,TGTGCCAGCAGCCAAGATCTGGGATATGGCTACACCTTC
TRBV14,TRBJ2-1,-,TRBD2,CASSQGSPGLAGLPTYNEQFF,TGTGCCAGCAGCCAAGGTTCCCCCGGACTAGCGGGGTTACCCACCTACAATGAGCAGTTCTTC
TRBV7-9,TRBJ2-1,-,TRBD2,CASSLNPGLAINEQFF,TGTGCCAGCAGCCTCAACCCGGGACTAGCGATCAATGAGCAGTTCTTC
TRBV7-9,TRBJ2-1,-,-,CASSLAKGIVSSYNEQFF,TGTGCCAGCAGCTTAGCGAAGGGAATTGTCTCCTCCTACAATGAGCAGTTCTTC
TRBV6-5,TRBJ2-1,-,TRBD1,CATKDRGPPNEQFF,TGTGCTACCAAGGACAGGGGCCCACCCAATGAGCAGTTCTTC
TRBV5-1,TRBJ2-5,-,-,CASSLAPGSQETQYF,TGCGCCAGCAGCTTGGCCCCGGGGAGTCAAGAGACCCAGTACTTC
TRBV7-9,TRBJ2-4,once,-,CASSLALSHGAKNIQYF,TGTGCCAGCAGCTTAGCGTTATCCCATGGGGCCAAAAACATTCAGTACTTC
TRBV27,TRBJ2-2,-,-,CASSLTGGELFF,TGTGCCAGCAGTTTAACGGGAGGGGAGCTGTTTTTT
TRBV5-6,TRBJ2-1,-,-,CASSLSLGVKYNEQFF,TGTGCCAGCAGCTTGTCTCTGGGAGTCAAATACAATGAGCAGTTCTTC
TRBV2,TRBJ2-7,few,-,CASSSSYEQYF,TGTGCCAGCAGTTCCTCCTACGAGCAGTACTTC
TRBV19,TRBJ1-1,-,-,CASTPGNTEAFF,TGTGCCAGTACCCCTGGGAACACTGAAGCTTTCTTT
TRBV6-6,TRBJ1-5,once,-,CASSFTREPQHF,TGTGCCAGCAGTTTTACGAGGGAGCCCCAGCATTTT
TRBV6-1,TRBJ2-1,-,TRBD2,CASKSASGPYNEQFF,TGTGCCAGCAAGTCTGCTAGCGGACCATACAATGAGCAGTTCTTC
TRBV11-2,TRBJ2-2,once,-,CASSLVTNTGELFF,TGTGCCAGCAGCTTAGTAACCAACACCGGGGAGCTGTTTTTT